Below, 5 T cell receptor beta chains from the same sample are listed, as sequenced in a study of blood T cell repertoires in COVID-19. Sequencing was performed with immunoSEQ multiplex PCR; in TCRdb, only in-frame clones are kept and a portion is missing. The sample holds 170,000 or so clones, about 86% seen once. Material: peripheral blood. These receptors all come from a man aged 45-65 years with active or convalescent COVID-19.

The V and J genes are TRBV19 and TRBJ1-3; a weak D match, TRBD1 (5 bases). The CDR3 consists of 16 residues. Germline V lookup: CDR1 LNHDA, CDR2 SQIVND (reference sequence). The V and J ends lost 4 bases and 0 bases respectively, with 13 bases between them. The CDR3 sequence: CASSTPAGVSGNTIYF. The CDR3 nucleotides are TGTGCCAGTAGTACCCCGGCGGGGGTCTCTGGAAACACCATATATTTT.

The CDR3: CASSSQSGEQYF. CDR3 nucleotides: TGTGCCAGCAGTTCTCAATCGGGGGAGCAGTACTTC. V usage is TRBV25-1 and J usage is TRBJ2-7; TRBD2 is a possible D gene (5 bases). The CDR3 is made up of 12 amino acids. Trimming left V 5 bases short and J 7 bases short, with 12 bases between. The germline CDR1 and CDR2 sequences are MGHDK and SYGVNS.

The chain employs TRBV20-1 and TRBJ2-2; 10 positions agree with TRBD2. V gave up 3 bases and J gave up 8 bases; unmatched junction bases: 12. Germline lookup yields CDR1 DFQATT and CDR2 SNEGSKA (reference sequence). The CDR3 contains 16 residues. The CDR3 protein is CSASKLAGAPRGELFF. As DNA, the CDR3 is TGCAGTGCTAGTAAGCTAGCGGGGGCCCCTAGGGGGGAGCTGTTTTTT.

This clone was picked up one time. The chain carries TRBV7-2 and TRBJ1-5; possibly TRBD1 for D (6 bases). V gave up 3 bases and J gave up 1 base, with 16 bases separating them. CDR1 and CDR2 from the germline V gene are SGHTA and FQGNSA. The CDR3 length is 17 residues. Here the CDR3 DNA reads TGTGCCAGCAGCTTGAACAGGGAAATGGGGAGCAATCAGCCCCAGCATTTT. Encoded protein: CASSLNREMGSNQPQHF.

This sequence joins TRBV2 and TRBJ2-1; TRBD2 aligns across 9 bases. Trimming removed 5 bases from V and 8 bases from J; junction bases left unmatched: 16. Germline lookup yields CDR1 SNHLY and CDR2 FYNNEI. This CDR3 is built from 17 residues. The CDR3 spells CASSPPRLAVGVDEQFF. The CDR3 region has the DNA TGTGCCAGCAGTCCTCCAAGACTAGCGGTTGGAGTAGATGAGCAGTTCTTC.